Sequencing of this T cell receptor beta chain was carried out in a study of blood T cell repertoires in COVID-19. Generated by immunoSEQ multiplex PCR, the TCRdb table keeps only in-frame clones and is missing some. Here the sample spans 200,000 or so clones, 70% to 90% being singletons. V gave up 2 bases and J gave up 5 bases; unmatched junction bases: 9. Germline loops: CDR1 MNHNS, CDR2 SASEGT. The CDR3 contains 16 residues. This clone was seen just once. The chain uses TRBV6-1 and TRBJ1-1, with 9 nucleotides matching TRBD1. The source of this sequence is a person aged 70 to 80 with COVID-19, enrolled during active disease. The specimen was peripheral blood. The CDR3 sequence: CASSEISGQGRTEAFF. As DNA, the CDR3 is TGTGCCAGCAGTGAAATAAGCGGACAGGGGAGGACTGAAGCTTTCTTT.